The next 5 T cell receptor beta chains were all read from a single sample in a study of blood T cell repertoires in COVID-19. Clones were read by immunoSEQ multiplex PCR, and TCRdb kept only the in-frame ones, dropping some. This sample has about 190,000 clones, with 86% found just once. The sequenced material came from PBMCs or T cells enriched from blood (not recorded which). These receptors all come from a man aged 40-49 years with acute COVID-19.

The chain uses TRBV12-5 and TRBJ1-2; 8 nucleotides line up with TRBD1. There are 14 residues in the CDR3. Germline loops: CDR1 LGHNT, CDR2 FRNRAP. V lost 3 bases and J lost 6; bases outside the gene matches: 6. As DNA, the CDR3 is TGTGCTAGTGGTTTCGGACAGGGTATGAATGGCTACACCTTC. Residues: CASGFGQGMNGYTF.

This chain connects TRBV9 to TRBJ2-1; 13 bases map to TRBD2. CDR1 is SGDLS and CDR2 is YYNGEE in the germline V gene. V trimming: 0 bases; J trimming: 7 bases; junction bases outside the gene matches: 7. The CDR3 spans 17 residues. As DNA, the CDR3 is TGTGCCAGCAGCGTAGGGACTAGCGGGAGTAGTCGGAATGAGCAGTTCTTC. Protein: CASSVGTSGSSRNEQFF.

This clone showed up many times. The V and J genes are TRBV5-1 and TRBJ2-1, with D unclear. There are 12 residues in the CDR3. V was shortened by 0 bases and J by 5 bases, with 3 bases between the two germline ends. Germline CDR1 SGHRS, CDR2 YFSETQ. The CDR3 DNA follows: TGCGCCAGCAGCTTGGGCGACAATGAGCAGTTCTTC. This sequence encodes CASSLGDNEQFF.

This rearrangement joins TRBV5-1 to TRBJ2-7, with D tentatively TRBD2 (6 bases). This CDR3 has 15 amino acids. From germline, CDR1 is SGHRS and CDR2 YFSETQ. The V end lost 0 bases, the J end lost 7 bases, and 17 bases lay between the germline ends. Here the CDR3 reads CASSLEGTSTEEQYF. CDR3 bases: TGCGCCAGCAGCTTGGAGGGGACTTCAACTGAGGAGCAGTACTTC.

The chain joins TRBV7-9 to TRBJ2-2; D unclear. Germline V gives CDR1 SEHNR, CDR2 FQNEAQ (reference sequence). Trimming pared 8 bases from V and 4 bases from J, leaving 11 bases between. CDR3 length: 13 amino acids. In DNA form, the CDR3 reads TGTGCCAGCCCCCCGCCAGGCACCGGGGAGCTGTTTTTT. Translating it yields CASPPPGTGELFF. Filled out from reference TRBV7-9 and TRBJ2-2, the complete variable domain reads DTGVSQNPRHKITKRGQNVTFRCDPISEHNRLYWYRQTLGQGPEFLTYFQNEAQLEKSRLLSDRFSAERPKGSFSTLEIQRTEQGDSAMYLCASPPPGTGELFFGEGSRLTVL.